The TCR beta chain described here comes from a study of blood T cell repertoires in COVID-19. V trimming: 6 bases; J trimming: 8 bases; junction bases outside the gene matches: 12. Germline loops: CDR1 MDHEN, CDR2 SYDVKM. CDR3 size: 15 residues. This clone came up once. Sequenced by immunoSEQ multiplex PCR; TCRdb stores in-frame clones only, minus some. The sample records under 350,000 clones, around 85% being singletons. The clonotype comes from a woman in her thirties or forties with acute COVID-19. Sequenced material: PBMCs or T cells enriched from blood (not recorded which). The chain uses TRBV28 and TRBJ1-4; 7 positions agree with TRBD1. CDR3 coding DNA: TGTGCCAGCAGCGGGGGGGGACAGAAAGGGGAAAAACTGTTTTTT. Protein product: CASSGGGQKGEKLFF. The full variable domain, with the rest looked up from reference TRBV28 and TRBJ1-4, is DVKVTQSSRYLVKRTGEKVFLECVQDMDHENMFWYRQDPGLGLRLIYFSYDVKMKEKGDIPEGYSVSREKKERFSLILESASTNQTSMYLCASSGGGQKGEKLFFGSGTQLSVL.